Below, one TCR beta chain is given with its context. Many counts were recorded for this clonotype. Per-base qualities were not stored, and no clone one base away is much larger. The data are from a study of T cells after yellow fever vaccination (dated by TCRdb to 2018 to 2020). As for the study more broadly: Memory subsets (EM, EMRA, CM and Tscm) were sorted on a BD FACS Aria III using CD3, CD45RA, CCR7 and CD95 staining. To track T-cell clones before and after primary and booster YFV17D yellow fever vaccination, bulk TCR alpha and beta repertoires were sequenced longitudinally. Blood was collected at multiple timepoints before and after primary and secondary immunization, and bulk PBMC replicates and cell subsets were isolated. The SMART-Seq v4 Ultra Low Input RNA kit was used to prepare libraries from fractions with low cell numbers. Sorting of memory subsets took place on days 0, 15 and 45 and at 18 months after primary vaccination, as well as on days 0, 15 and 45 after the 30-year booster. Two healthy male donors made up the cohort, one aged 18 to 29 years and the other aged 30 to 40 years. Broader findings and caveats from the paper: Compared with the primary T-cell response, the secondary T-cell response was faster but weaker, reaching its peak on day 5 rather than on day 15. FACS-sorted repertoires could contain abundant contaminating clonotypes from the bulk population, so computational filtering was required. The study included only a couple of donors, which limits how far the findings can be generalized. A small share of clonotypes was detected in both CD4 and CD8 compartments, with the overlap likely arising from convergent recombination. On day 0, almost all vaccine-responding clonotypes were below detection in the sorted memory subsets. After the booster, most clones that had expanded after primary vaccination were detected again (roughly 96% of CD4 and 70% to 90% of CD8), suggesting broad maintenance of memory.

The CDR3 goes from the cysteine to the phenylalanine over 14 residues. CDR3 DNA only is kept here, 42 bases in frame from base 1. The germline V gene sets CDR1 to SGHRS and CDR2 to YFSETQ. V lost 3 bases and J lost 4 bases, and the count of bases not matched to a germline gene is 5. Interpreted using the paper, the treatment or condition label stands for: live attenuated yellow fever vaccine strain. A standard Ficoll-Paque protocol was used to isolate PBMCs from peripheral blood. For sorted memory subsets, RNA extraction was done with the RNeasy Micro Kit. Sequencing was carried out with an Illumina NovaSeq 6000. TCR cDNA was synthesized by 5'RACE template switching, through which a universal primer site and unique molecular identifiers were introduced. Priming of cDNA synthesis was performed from both the TCR alpha and TCR beta constant segments. Two PCR steps were used to amplify libraries, with sample barcodes and sequencing adapters being added in the second step. Sequencing of libraries was performed on Illumina HiSeq 2500 (2x100 bp) or NovaSeq (2x150 bp). On the authors' methods: MIGEC handled demultiplexing of reads and collapsing into UMI consensus sequences, while MiXCR performed V(D)J alignment. Clonotypes responding to the vaccine were identified with edgeR on replicate PBMC samples, with the criteria of FDR below 0.01 and a log2 fold change above 5 up to day 15. Bulk clonotypes were assigned CD4 or CD8 identity according to which sequenced CD4 or CD8 repertoire held them at higher abundance. To estimate the distribution of each clone across memory phenotypes, clonotype frequencies in memory subsets were weighted by FACS-sorted cell numbers. TCRdb reran the public reads through fastp at Q25 and MiXCR, keeping productive beta chains. Every CDR3 protein is listed once, alongside the most common genes and DNA of its rows. TCRdb assigned the V and J calls; the authors' analysis was not used. This sample has 25,000 to 30,000 distinct CDR3 sequences in its table, and under 5.5% of those were observed once. The ten largest clones add up to about 40% of the sample.

This sequence uses TRBV5-1 and TRBJ2-5; 8 central bases correspond to TRBD2. The input for sequencing was PBMCs, either bulk or a sorted T-cell subset (CD4+, CD8+, memory, or dextramer-sorted; not recorded which), taken on the day of the yellow fever booster vaccination. The TCR comes from a man aged 18 to 30 who received the YFV17D yellow fever vaccine. The CDR3 reads CASSSSAGGETQYF. The DNA reads as follows: TGCGCCAGCAGCTCGAGCGCGGGGGGAGAGACCCAGTACTTC.